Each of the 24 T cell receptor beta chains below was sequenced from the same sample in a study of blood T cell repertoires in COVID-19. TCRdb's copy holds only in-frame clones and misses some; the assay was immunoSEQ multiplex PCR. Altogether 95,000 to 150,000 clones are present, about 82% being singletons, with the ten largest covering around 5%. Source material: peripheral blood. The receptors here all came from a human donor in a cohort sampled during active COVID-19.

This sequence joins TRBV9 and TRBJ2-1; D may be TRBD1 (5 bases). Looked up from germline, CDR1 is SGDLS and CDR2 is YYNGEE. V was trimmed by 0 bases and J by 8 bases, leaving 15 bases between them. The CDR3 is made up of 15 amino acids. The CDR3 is CASSVVVGLIHEQFF. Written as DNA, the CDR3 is TGTGCCAGCAGCGTAGTTGTGGGGCTAATCCATGAGCAGTTCTTC.

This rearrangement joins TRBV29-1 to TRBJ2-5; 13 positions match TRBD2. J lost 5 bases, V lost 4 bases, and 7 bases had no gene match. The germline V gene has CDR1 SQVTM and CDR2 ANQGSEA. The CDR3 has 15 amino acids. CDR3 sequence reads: CSVVGLAGWGETQYF. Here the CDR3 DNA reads TGCAGCGTTGTGGGACTAGCGGGGTGGGGGGAGACCCAGTACTTC.

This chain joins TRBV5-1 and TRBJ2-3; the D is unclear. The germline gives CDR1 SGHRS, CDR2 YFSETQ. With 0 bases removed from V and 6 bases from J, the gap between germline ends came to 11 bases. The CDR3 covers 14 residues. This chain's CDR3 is CASSLASSPDTQYF. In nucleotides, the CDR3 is TGCGCCAGCAGCTTGGCGTCTAGTCCGGATACGCAGTATTTT.

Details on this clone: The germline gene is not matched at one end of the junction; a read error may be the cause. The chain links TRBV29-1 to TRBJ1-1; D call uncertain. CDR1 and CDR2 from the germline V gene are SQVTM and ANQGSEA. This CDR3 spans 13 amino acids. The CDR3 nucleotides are TGCAGCGCTGAACGGCGGGTGAACACTGAAGCTTTCTTT. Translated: CSAERRVNTEAFF. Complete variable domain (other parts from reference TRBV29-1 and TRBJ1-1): SAVISQKPSRDICQRGTSLTIQCQVDSQVTMMFWYRQQPGQSLTLIATANQGSEATYESGFVIDKFPISRPNLTFSTLTVSNMSPEDSSIYLCSAERRVNTEAFFGQGTRLTVV.

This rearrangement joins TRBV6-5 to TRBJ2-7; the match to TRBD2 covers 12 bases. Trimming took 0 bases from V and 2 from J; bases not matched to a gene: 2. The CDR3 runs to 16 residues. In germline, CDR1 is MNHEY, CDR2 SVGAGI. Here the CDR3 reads CASSYSASGRAYEQYF. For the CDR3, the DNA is TGTGCCAGCAGTTACTCGGCTAGCGGGAGGGCCTACGAGCAGTACTTC.

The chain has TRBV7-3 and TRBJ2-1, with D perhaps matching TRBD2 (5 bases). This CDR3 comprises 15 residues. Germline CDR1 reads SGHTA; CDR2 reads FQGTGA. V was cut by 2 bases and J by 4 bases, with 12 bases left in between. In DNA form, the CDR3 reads TGTGCCAGCAGCTTAGATGCAGGACTTTACAATGAGCAGTTCTTC. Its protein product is CASSLDAGLYNEQFF.

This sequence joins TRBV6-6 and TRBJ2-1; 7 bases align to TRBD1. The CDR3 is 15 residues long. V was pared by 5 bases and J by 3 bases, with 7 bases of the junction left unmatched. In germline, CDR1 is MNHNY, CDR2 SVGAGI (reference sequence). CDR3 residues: CASSPPGTVYNEQFF. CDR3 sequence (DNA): TGTGCCAGCAGTCCCCCGGGGACAGTCTACAATGAGCAGTTCTTC.

The DNA for the CDR3 is TGTGCCAGCAGTTTAACGGCAGGGAACTATGGCTACACCTTC. As protein: CASSLTAGNYGYTF. The J gene is TRBJ1-2, the V gene TRBV27, with D possibly TRBD1 on 5 matching bases. Germline V gene lookup returns CDR1 MNHEY and CDR2 SMNVEV (reference sequence). The V gene lost 2 bases and the J gene lost 2 bases, with 9 bases spanning the gap. This CDR3 contains 14 residues.

The DNA of the CDR3 is TGTGCCAGTAGTATAGACCACAATCAGCCCCAGCATTTT. Protein product: CASSIDHNQPQHF. The chain combines TRBV19 with TRBJ1-5; D remains ambiguous. CDR1 and CDR2 (germline): LNHDA, SQIVND (reference sequence). The ends were cut back, 0 bases at V and 3 bases at J, with 3 bases in the middle. The CDR3 contains 13 residues.

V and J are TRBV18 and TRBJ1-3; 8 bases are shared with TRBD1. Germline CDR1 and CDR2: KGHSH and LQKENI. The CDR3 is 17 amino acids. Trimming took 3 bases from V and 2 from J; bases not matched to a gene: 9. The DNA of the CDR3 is TGTGCCAGCTCACCCACGACAGGGGCGGTCGCTGGAAACACCATATATTTT. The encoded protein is CASSPTTGAVAGNTIYF.

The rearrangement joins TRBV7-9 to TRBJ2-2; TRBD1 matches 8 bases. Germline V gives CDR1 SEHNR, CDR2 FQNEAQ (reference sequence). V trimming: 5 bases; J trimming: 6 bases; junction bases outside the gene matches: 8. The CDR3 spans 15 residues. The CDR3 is CASSPDRAGSGELFF. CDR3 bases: TGTGCCAGCAGCCCGGACAGGGCGGGGTCCGGGGAGCTGTTTTTT. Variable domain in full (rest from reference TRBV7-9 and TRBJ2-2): DTGVSQNPRHKITKRGQNVTFRCDPISEHNRLYWYRQTLGQGPEFLTYFQNEAQLEKSRLLSDRFSAERPKGSFSTLEIQRTEQGDSAMYLCASSPDRAGSGELFFGEGSRLTVL.

Here the CDR3 DNA reads TGCGCCAGCAGCTTCGGAGATGAGCAGTTCTTC. This codes for CASSFGDEQFF. V usage is TRBV5-1 and J usage is TRBJ2-1; no clear D. CDR1 and CDR2 (germline): SGHRS, YFSETQ. Trimming shortened V by 2 bases and J by 8 bases, and 5 bases separated the two germline ends. The CDR3 has 11 residues.

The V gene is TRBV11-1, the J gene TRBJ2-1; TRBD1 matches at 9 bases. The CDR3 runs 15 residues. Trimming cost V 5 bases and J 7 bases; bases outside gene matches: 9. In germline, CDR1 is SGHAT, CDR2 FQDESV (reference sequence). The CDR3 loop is CASSPDGTGYNEQFF. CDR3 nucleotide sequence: TGTGCCAGCAGCCCCGACGGGACAGGGTATAATGAGCAGTTCTTC.

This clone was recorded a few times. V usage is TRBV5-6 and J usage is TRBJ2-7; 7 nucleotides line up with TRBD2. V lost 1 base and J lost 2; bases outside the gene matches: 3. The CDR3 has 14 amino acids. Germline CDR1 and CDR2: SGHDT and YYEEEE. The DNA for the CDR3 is TGTGCCAGCAGCTTGTTGAGCGGGACCTACGAGCAGTACTTC. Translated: CASSLLSGTYEQYF. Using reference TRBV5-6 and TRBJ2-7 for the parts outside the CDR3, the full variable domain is DAGVTQSPTHLIKTRGQQVTLRCSPKSGHDTVSWYQQALGQGPQFIFQYYEEEERQRGNFPDRFSGHQFPNYSSELNVNALLLGDSALYLCASSLLSGTYEQYFGPGTRLTVT.

The CDR3 sequence: CASSWVPEGETQYF. The CDR3 region has the DNA TGTGCCAGCAGCTGGGTCCCGGAGGGGGAGACCCAGTACTTC. This sequence joins TRBV5-8 and TRBJ2-5; D possibly corresponds to TRBD2 (6 bases). The germline V gene encodes CDR1 SGHTS and CDR2 YDEGEE. This CDR3 has 14 amino acids. V lost 3 bases to trimming and J lost 5 bases, with 14 bases between them.

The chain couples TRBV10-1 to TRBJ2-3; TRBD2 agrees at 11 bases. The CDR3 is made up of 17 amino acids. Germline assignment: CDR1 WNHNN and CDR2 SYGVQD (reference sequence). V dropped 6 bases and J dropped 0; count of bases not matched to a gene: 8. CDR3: CASSDLAGGYSTDTQYF. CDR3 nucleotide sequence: TGCGCCAGCAGCGACCTAGCGGGAGGATATAGCACAGATACGCAGTATTTT.

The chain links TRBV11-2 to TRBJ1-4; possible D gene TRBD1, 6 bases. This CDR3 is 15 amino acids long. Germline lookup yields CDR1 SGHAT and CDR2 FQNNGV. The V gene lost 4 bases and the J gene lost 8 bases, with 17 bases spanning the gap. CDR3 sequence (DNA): TGTGCCAGCAGCTCCCAACCACAGGGCGGGGAAAAACTGTTTTTT. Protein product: CASSSQPQGGEKLFF. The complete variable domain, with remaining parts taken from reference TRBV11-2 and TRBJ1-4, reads EAGVAQSPRYKIIEKRQSVAFWCNPISGHATLYWYQQILGQGPKLLIQFQNNGVVDDSQLPKDRFSAERLKGVDSTLKIQPAKLEDSAVYLCASSSQPQGGEKLFFGSGTQLSVL.

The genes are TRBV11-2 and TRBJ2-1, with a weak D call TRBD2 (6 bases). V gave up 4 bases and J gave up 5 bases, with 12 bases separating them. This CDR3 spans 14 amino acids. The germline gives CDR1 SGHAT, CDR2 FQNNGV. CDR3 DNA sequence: TGTGCCAGCAGCTCTCAGCGGGTTGACAATGAGCAGTTCTTC. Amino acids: CASSSQRVDNEQFF. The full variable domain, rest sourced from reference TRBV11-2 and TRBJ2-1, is EAGVAQSPRYKIIEKRQSVAFWCNPISGHATLYWYQQILGQGPKLLIQFQNNGVVDDSQLPKDRFSAERLKGVDSTLKIQPAKLEDSAVYLCASSSQRVDNEQFFGPGTRLTVL.

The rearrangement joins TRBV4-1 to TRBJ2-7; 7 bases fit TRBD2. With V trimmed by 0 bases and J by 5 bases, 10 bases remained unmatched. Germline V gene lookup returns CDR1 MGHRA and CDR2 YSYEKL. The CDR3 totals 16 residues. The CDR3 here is CASSQDLGGGLNEQYF. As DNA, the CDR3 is TGCGCCAGCAGCCAAGATCTTGGGGGAGGGTTGAACGAGCAGTACTTC.

In DNA form, the CDR3 reads TGTGCCAGCAGTCAGGGGACAGCCAGACCCTACGAGCAGTACTTC. Encoded protein: CASSQGTARPYEQYF. The genes are TRBV28 and TRBJ2-7; TRBD1 aligns across 7 bases. The CDR3 sequence is 15 residues long. The junction had 9 bases not matched to a gene; V was cut back by 5 bases and J by 2 bases. Germline loops: CDR1 MDHEN, CDR2 SYDVKM.

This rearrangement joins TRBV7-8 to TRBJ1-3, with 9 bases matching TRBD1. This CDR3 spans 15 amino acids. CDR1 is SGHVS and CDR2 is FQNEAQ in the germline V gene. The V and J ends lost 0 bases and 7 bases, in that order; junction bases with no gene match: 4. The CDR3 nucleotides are TGTGCCAGCAGCTTAGCGGGACAGGGTACGAACACCATATATTTT. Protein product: CASSLAGQGTNTIYF.

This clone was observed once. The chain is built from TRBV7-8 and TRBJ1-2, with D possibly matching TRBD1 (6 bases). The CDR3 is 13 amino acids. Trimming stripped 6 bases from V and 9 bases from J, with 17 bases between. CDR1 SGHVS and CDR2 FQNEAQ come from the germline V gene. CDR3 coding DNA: TGTGCCAGCAGGCGAGAGGCAGGGGAGCGCTACACCTTC. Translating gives CASRREAGERYTF.

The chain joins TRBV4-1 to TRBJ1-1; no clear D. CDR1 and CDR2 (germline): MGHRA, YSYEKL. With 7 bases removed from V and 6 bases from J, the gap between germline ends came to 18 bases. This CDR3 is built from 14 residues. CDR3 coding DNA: TGCGCCAGCATGCATAACAGCCGCTTGCCTGAAGCTTTCTTT. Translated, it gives CASMHNSRLPEAFF.

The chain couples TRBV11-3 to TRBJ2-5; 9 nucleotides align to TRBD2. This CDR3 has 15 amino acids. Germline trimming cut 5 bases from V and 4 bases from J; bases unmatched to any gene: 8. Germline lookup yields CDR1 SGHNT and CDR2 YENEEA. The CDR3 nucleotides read TGTGCCAGCAGCAGACGTAGCGGGAGAGGAGAGACCCAGTACTTC. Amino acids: CASSRRSGRGETQYF.